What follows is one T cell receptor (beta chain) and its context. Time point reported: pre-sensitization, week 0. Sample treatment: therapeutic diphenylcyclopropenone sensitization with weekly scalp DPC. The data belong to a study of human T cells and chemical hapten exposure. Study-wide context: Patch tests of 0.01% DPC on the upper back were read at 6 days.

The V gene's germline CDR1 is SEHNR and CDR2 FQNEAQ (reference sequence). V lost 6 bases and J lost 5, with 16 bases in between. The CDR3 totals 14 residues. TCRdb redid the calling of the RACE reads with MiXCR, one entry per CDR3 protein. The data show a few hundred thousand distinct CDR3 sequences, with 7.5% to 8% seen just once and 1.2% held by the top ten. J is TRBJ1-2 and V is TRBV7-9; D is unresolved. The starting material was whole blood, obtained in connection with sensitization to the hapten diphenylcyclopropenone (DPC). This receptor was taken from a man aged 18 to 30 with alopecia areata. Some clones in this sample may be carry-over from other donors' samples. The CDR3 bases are TGTGCCAGCAGTCCAACGGACGGCGTTTATGGCTACACCTTC. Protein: CASSPTDGVYGYTF. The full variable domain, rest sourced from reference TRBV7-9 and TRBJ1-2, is DTGVSQNPRHKITKRGQNVTFRCDPISEHNRLYWYRQTLGQGPEFLTYFQNEAQLEKSRLLSDRFSAERPKGSFSTLEIQRTEQGDSAMYLCASSPTDGVYGYTFGSGTRLTVV.